These 28 T cell receptor beta chains originate from one sample sequenced in a study of shared clonotypes between healthy human individuals. Sequencing used immunoSEQ multiplex PCR; TCRdb keeps in-frame clones, though not all of them. The sample has hundreds of thousands of clones; about 96% are singletons. The source material was memory CD8+ T cells sorted from blood. Subset here: CD45RO+ cells pooled with CCR7-negative TemRA cells. The receptors shown here come from a young man in good health.

The chain carries TRBV11-2 and TRBJ1-5; D not resolved. The germline V gene encodes CDR1 SGHAT and CDR2 FQNNGV. This CDR3 is built from 15 residues. V was pared by 1 base and J by 0 bases, with 7 bases between. The CDR3 spells CASSLGWGSNQPQHF. The CDR3 DNA reads as TGTGCCAGCAGCTTAGGGTGGGGTAGCAATCAGCCCCAGCATTTT.

The CDR3 is CASSQTVGARDTQYF. Written as DNA, the CDR3 is TGTGCCAGCAGCCAGACCGTGGGAGCACGAGATACGCAGTATTTT. The rearrangement uses TRBV7-9 and TRBJ2-3, with D possibly being TRBD2 (5 bases). This CDR3 comprises 15 residues. Trimming took 5 bases from V and 5 from J, leaving 17 bases between them. CDR1 is SEHNR, CDR2 FQNEAQ, per germline (reference sequence).

The V call is TRBV7-2, the J call TRBJ1-5, with 8 positions matching TRBD1. Germline lookup yields CDR1 SGHTA and CDR2 FQGNSA. The CDR3 extends over 16 amino acids. Trimming cost V 7 bases and J 4 bases; bases outside gene matches: 12. The CDR3 reads CASTNRGDRQNQPQHF. In DNA, the CDR3 is TGTGCCAGCACCAACCGGGGGGACAGGCAGAATCAGCCCCAGCATTTT.

The chain links TRBV7-9 to TRBJ2-2; D might be TRBD1 (6 bases). V was cut by 9 bases and J by 6 bases, with 20 bases left in between. The CDR3 runs 15 residues. The germline V gene has CDR1 SEHNR and CDR2 FQNEAQ (reference sequence). In nucleotides, the CDR3 is TGTGCCAGGGAACCAAAACAGGGTTCGGCCGGGGAGCTGTTTTTT. Its protein is CAREPKQGSAGELFF.

The V gene is TRBV9, the J gene TRBJ2-2; D is unclear. This CDR3 has 13 residues. Trimming took 0 bases from V and 6 from J, leaving 6 bases between them. The V gene's germline CDR1 is SGDLS and CDR2 YYNGEE. The CDR3 is CASSVASAGELFF. CDR3 nucleotides: TGTGCCAGCAGCGTAGCTAGTGCCGGGGAGCTGTTTTTT.

The J gene is TRBJ1-4, the V gene TRBV19; a possible D gene is TRBD1 (6 bases). Germline V CDR1 and CDR2: LNHDA, SQIVND (reference sequence). Trimming removed 3 bases at V and 7 bases at J, with 15 bases between. This CDR3 spans 15 amino acids. The CDR3, as DNA: TGTGCCAGTAGTATCGTTGGGGGCTTGAGTGAAAAACTGTTTTTT. This sequence encodes CASSIVGGLSEKLFF.

CDR3 amino acids: CASSLAVTGGWDTQYF. The CDR3 DNA reads as TGCGCCAGCAGCTTGGCCGTGACAGGCGGGTGGGATACGCAGTATTTT. V usage is TRBV5-1 and J usage is TRBJ2-3; possibly TRBD1 for D (6 bases). Between the trimmed V and J ends, which lost 0 bases and 6 bases, there was a span of 17 bases. CDR1 is SGHRS and CDR2 is YFSETQ in the germline V gene. CDR3 length: 16 residues.

V usage is TRBV7-9 and J usage is TRBJ2-7; D ambiguous. There are 14 residues in the CDR3. V lost 8 bases to trimming and J lost 0 bases, with 14 bases between them. CDR1 and CDR2 from the germline V gene are SEHNR and FQNEAQ (reference sequence). CDR3 amino acids: CASSVVADSYEQYF. CDR3 bases: TGTGCCAGCTCCGTGGTGGCGGACTCCTACGAGCAGTACTTC.

This chain joins TRBV5-1 and TRBJ1-3, with TRBD1 as a possible D gene (6 bases). V gave up 6 bases and J gave up 3 bases, with 13 bases separating them. The CDR3 sequence is 14 residues long. In germline, CDR1 is SGHRS, CDR2 YFSETQ. CDR3 protein: CASIDRISGNTIYF. In nucleotides, the CDR3 is TGCGCCAGCATCGACAGGATAAGTGGAAACACCATATATTTT.

CDR3 nucleotides: TGTGCCAGCAGCCAGCTCCCGAGACAGAAAGCCAATGAGCAGTTCTTC. It translates to CASSQLPRQKANEQFF. This chain joins TRBV28 and TRBJ2-1, with D perhaps TRBD1 (5 bases). V was trimmed by 6 bases and J by 6 bases, leaving 21 bases between them. CDR1 and CDR2 from the germline V gene are MDHEN and SYDVKM. This CDR3 is built from 16 residues. Based on the CDR3 plus reference TRBV28 and TRBJ2-1, the full variable domain is DVKVTQSSRYLVKRTGEKVFLECVQDMDHENMFWYRQDPGLGLRLIYFSYDVKMKEKGDIPEGYSVSREKKERFSLILESASTNQTSMYLCASSQLPRQKANEQFFGPGTRLTVL.

CDR3 loop: CASSDTDRGQETQYF. CDR3 coding DNA: TGTGCCAGCAGCGACACCGACAGGGGCCAAGAGACCCAGTACTTC. The chain is built from TRBV7-9 and TRBJ2-5; 8 bases are shared with TRBD1. V lost 5 bases to trimming and J lost 1 base; unmatched junction nucleotides: 6. This CDR3 is 15 amino acids long. CDR1 is SEHNR and CDR2 is FQNEAQ in the germline V gene (reference sequence). Full variable domain (outside the CDR3, taken from reference TRBV7-9 and TRBJ2-5): DTGVSQNPRHKITKRGQNVTFRCDPISEHNRLYWYRQTLGQGPEFLTYFQNEAQLEKSRLLSDRFSAERPKGSFSTLEIQRTEQGDSAMYLCASSDTDRGQETQYFGPGTRLLVL.

The chain joins TRBV25-1 to TRBJ2-2; D not certain. Trimming took 0 bases from V and 6 from J, leaving 11 bases between them. Germline CDR1 MGHDK, CDR2 SYGVNS. This CDR3 contains 15 residues. CDR3 in amino acids: CASSEYMQVAGELFF. The CDR3 region has the DNA TGTGCCAGCAGTGAATATATGCAGGTCGCCGGGGAGCTGTTTTTT.

Comments on this clone: Additional DNA sequences in this sample encode the identical CDR3. The chain has TRBV20-1 and TRBJ2-7; TRBD1 matches at 7 bases. V shed 3 bases and J 4 bases; nucleotides not matched to a gene: 0. The V gene's germline CDR1 is DFQATT and CDR2 SNEGSKA (reference sequence). The CDR3 length is 11 residues. The CDR3 protein is CSARTGYEQYF. CDR3 DNA sequence: TGCAGTGCTAGGACAGGGTACGAGCAGTACTTC.

The sample holds one count of this clone. The gene calls are TRBV5-1 and TRBJ2-1; D may be TRBD1 (5 bases). Germline CDR1 SGHRS, CDR2 YFSETQ. This CDR3 spans 16 amino acids. V shed 0 bases and J shed 0 bases, with 10 bases lying between them. CDR3 nucleotide sequence: TGCGCCAGCAGCTTGGGACAGATAAGCTCCTACAATGAGCAGTTCTTC. This encodes CASSLGQISSYNEQFF.

The chain uses TRBV5-5 and TRBJ2-1; D remains ambiguous. Trimming cost V 4 bases and J 8 bases, with 13 bases left between them. Germline CDR1 SGHKS, CDR2 YYEKEE (reference sequence). This CDR3 contains 13 residues. CDR3 sequence reads: CASSPTTRDEQFF. CDR3 nucleotides: TGTGCCAGCAGCCCTACTACAAGGGATGAGCAGTTCTTC.

The table lists this clone with a count of one. The V gene is TRBV9, the J gene TRBJ1-1; maybe TRBD1 (6 bases). The CDR3 covers 14 residues. Trimming took 2 bases from V and 5 from J, leaving 13 bases between them. Germline CDR1 and CDR2: SGDLS and YYNGEE. The CDR3 is CASSVRLQGTEAFF. The DNA of the CDR3 is TGTGCCAGCAGCGTCAGGTTACAGGGAACTGAAGCTTTCTTT. Looking up the rest from reference TRBV9 and TRBJ1-1 gives the full variable domain: DSGVTQTPKHLITATGQRVTLRCSPRSGDLSVYWYQQSLDQGLQFLIQYYNGEERAKGNILERFSAQQFPDLHSELNLSSLELGDSALYFCASSVRLQGTEAFFGQGTRLTVV.

The chain recombines TRBV11-1 with TRBJ2-1; 11 positions agree with TRBD2. The J segment lost 7 bases and the V segment lost 5 bases, leaving 7 bases of the junction unmatched. CDR1 and CDR2 from the germline V gene are SGHAT and FQDESV (reference sequence). CDR3 length: 15 residues. The CDR3 coding sequence is TGTGCCAGCAGCATTACTAGCGGGAGAGGGAATGAGCAGTTCTTC. It encodes CASSITSGRGNEQFF.

The chain is built from TRBV9 and TRBJ1-3; 7 nucleotides align to TRBD1. Germline-derived CDR1 and CDR2 are SGDLS and YYNGEE. Trimming removed 5 bases from V and 3 bases from J; junction bases left unmatched: 2. The CDR3 sequence is 13 residues long. Written as DNA, the CDR3 is TGTGCCAGCAGTGACAGGGTTGGAAACACCATATATTTT. It is translated as CASSDRVGNTIYF.

V and J are TRBV5-1 and TRBJ2-4; TRBD1 or TRBD2 may be the D gene (7 bases each). The CDR3 covers 14 residues. V was pared by 3 bases and J by 6 bases, with 13 bases between. Germline V gene data show CDR1 as SGHRS and CDR2 as YFSETQ. The CDR3 DNA follows: TGCGCCAGCAGCTCGGGGGGACAGCGAAACATTCAGTACTTC. Translation gives CASSSGGQRNIQYF. The full variable domain, rest sourced from reference TRBV5-1 and TRBJ2-4, is KAGVTQTPRYLIKTRGQQVTLSCSPISGHRSVSWYQQTPGQGLQFLFEYFSETQRNKGNFPGRFSGRQFSNSRSEMNVSTLELGDSALYLCASSSGGQRNIQYFGAGTRLSVL.

V and J are TRBV7-3 and TRBJ1-1; the match to TRBD1 covers 9 bases. The CDR3 runs 12 residues. Germline loops: CDR1 SGHTA, CDR2 FQGTGA. Losses at the gene ends were 5 bases for V and 8 bases for J; bases not matched to a gene: 3. Written as DNA, the CDR3 is TGTGCCAGCAGCGTTGGGACAGGGGAAGCTTTCTTT. Amino acids: CASSVGTGEAFF. The variable domain in full, with the rest retrieved from reference TRBV7-3 and TRBJ1-1, is GAGVSQTPSNKVTEKGKYVELRCDPISGHTALYWYRQSLGQGPEFLIYFQGTGAADDSGLPNDRFFAVRPEGSVSTLKIQRTERGDSAVYLCASSVGTGEAFFGQGTRLTVV.

V and J are TRBV20-1 and TRBJ1-2, with D perhaps TRBD1 (6 bases). Trimming removed 5 bases from V and 3 bases from J, with 7 bases in between. The CDR3 runs to 11 residues. Germline V CDR1 and CDR2: DFQATT, SNEGSKA (reference sequence). In DNA, the CDR3 is TGCAGTGCTTCAGGGGACTATGGCTACACCTTC. Protein sequence: CSASGDYGYTF.

The rearrangement uses TRBV5-4 and TRBJ2-7; D gene uncertain. There are 13 residues in the CDR3. Germline loops: CDR1 SGHNT, CDR2 YYREEE (reference sequence). Trimming cost V 1 base and J 3 bases, with 8 bases left between them. CDR3 loop: CASSLSPSYEQYF. The CDR3 DNA is TGTGCCAGCAGCTTGTCCCCAAGCTACGAGCAGTACTTC.

This chain links TRBV6-1 with TRBJ1-5; TRBD1 matches at 8 bases. CDR3 size: 14 residues. CDR1 is MNHNS, CDR2 SASEGT, per germline. The V segment lost 4 bases and the J segment 2 bases; nucleotides outside the gene matches: 1. The CDR3 DNA follows: TGTGCCAGCAGTGCGGACAGGGGCAATCAGCCCCAGCATTTT. Its protein product is CASSADRGNQPQHF.

The chain combines TRBV7-3 with TRBJ2-1; TRBD2 agrees at 8 bases. Germline CDR1 is SGHTA and CDR2 is FQGTGA. The CDR3 runs 17 residues. V was pared by 5 bases and J by 4 bases, with 13 bases of the junction left unmatched. CDR3 sequence: CASSRNGGSGTYNEQFF. DNA for the CDR3: TGTGCCAGCAGCCGAAACGGTGGTAGCGGGACTTACAATGAGCAGTTCTTC.

V usage is TRBV23-1 and J usage is TRBJ2-7; TRBD1 is a possible D gene (5 bases). TRBV23-1 is annotated as an ORF whose role is uncertain. The CDR3 extends over 15 amino acids. The germline V and J ends were trimmed by 4 bases and 2 bases, with 15 bases remaining between them. CDR3 sequence (DNA): TGCGCCAGCAGTCTACCAATCGAGGACACCTACGAGCAGTACTTC. It is translated as CASSLPIEDTYEQYF.

The chain is built from TRBV6-1 and TRBJ1-4, with a weak D call TRBD1 (5 bases). This CDR3 spans 14 amino acids. Germline CDR1 MNHNS, CDR2 SASEGT. Between the trimmed V and J ends, which lost 6 bases and 2 bases, there was a span of 10 bases. CDR3 sequence reads: CASSNGGTNEKLFF. Written as DNA, the CDR3 is TGTGCCAGCAGCAACGGGGGTACTAATGAAAAACTGTTTTTT.

The chain employs TRBV7-2 and TRBJ2-3, with 10 bases matching TRBD2. With V trimmed by 5 bases and J by 4 bases, 9 bases remained unmatched. The CDR3 has 16 residues. Germline assignment: CDR1 SGHTA and CDR2 FQGNSA. CDR3 nucleotides: TGTGCCAGCAGCCTTCTAGCGGGGGTGGGTTCAGATACGCAGTATTTT. Translating gives CASSLLAGVGSDTQYF.

This chain links TRBV10-2 with TRBJ2-2; D remains ambiguous. Germline CDR1 is WSHSY and CDR2 is SAAADI. This CDR3 comprises 13 residues. Trimming cost V 6 bases and J 0 bases, with 5 bases left between them. CDR3 sequence reads: CASRRPNTGELFF. CDR3 DNA: TGCGCCAGCAGGAGACCGAACACCGGGGAGCTGTTTTTT.